This T cell receptor (beta chain) appears in the sequencing data of a study of regulatory T cells in long-lasting Graves disease. Study-wide findings and caveats: TRBV28, TRBJ1-2 and TRBJ2-5 emerged as the favored segments in persistent disease.

Regarding time point: persistent/refractory GD, antithyroid drugs over 5 years with positive TRAb. PBMC RNA was the source of the TCR library. The authors drew 9 to 10 milliliters of peripheral blood into EDTA tubes. This clonotype was seen a few times. Its antigen remains unknown. Trimming pared 0 bases from V and 7 bases from J, leaving 17 bases between. The germline CDR1 and CDR2 sequences are SGHRS and YFSETQ. CDR3 size: 17 residues. The TCR beta library used iRepertoire HTBI primers with Arm-PCR amplification of CDR3. Methods used by the authors: Detected in the samples were over 55 TRBV and more than 11 TRBJ segments. MiXCR, run by TCRdb on the multiplex PCR reads, gives a single entry per CDR3 protein. The V and J calls and clone size are TCRdb's, not the authors'. Seen here are roughly 700,000 distinct CDR3 sequences, 25% to 35% observed once, and the top ten hold about 40%.

This TCR was recovered from a female donor with Graves disease. The sequenced sample was peripheral blood mononuclear cells (PBMCs), obtained when the disease was refractory, from a patient treated with antithyroid drugs. The chain has TRBV5-1 and TRBJ1-6; D might be TRBD1 (5 bases). The CDR3 here is CASSLGKWGGENSPLHF. The CDR3 coding sequence is TGCGCCAGCAGCTTGGGGAAGTGGGGGGGTGAAAATTCACCCCTCCACTTT.